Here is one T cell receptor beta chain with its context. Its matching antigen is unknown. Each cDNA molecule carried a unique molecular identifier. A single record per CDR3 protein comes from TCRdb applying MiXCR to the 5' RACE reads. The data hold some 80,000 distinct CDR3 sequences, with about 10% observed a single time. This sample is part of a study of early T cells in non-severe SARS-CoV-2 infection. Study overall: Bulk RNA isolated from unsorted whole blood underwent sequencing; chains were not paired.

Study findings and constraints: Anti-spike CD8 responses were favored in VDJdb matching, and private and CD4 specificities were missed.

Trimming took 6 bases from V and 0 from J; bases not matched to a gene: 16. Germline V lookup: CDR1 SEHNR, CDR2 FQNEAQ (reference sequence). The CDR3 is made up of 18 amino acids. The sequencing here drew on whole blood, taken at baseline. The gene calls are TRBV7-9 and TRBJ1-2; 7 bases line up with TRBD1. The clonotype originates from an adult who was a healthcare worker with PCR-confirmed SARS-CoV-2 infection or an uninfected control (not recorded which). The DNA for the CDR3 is TGTGCCAGCAGTATAGGGGTGACAGGGAGTATTGCTAACTATGGCTACACCTTC. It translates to CASSIGVTGSIANYGYTF.